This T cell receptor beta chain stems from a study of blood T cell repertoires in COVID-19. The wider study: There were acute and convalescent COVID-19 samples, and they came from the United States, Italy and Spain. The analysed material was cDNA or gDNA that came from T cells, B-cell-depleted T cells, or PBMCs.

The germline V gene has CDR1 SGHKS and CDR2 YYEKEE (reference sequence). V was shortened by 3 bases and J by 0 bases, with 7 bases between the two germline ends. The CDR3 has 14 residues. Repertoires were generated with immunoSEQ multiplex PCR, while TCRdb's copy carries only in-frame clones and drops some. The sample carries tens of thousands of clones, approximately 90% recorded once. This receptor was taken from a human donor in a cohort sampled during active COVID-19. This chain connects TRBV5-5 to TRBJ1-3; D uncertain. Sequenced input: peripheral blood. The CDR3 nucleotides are TGTGCCAGCAGCTCGGGGTCCTCTGGAAACACCATATATTTT. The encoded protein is CASSSGSSGNTIYF.